This T cell receptor (beta chain) was identified during a study of shared clonotypes between healthy human individuals. The CDR3 covers 17 residues. The germline V gene has CDR1 SGHTA and CDR2 FQGNSA. V dropped 2 bases and J dropped 0; count of bases not matched to a gene: 6. Sequenced by immunoSEQ multiplex PCR; TCRdb stores in-frame clones only, minus some. Here the sample spans about 870,000 clones, 80% to 95% being singletons. CD8 cells classed as naive were CD45RO-negative and positively selected for CCR7, excluding terminally differentiated effector memory CD45RA+ cells. The chain couples TRBV7-2 to TRBJ2-1; TRBD2 matches at 8 bases. Input material: naive CD8+ T cells sorted from blood. This sequence was found in a man aged 25-45 years in good health. CDR3 DNA sequence: TGTGCCAGCAGCTTATCTCTGGGGACTAGCTCCTACAATGAGCAGTTCTTC. As protein: CASSLSLGTSSYNEQFF. The complete variable domain, with remaining parts taken from reference TRBV7-2 and TRBJ2-1, reads GAGVSQSPSNKVTEKGKDVELRCDPISGHTALYWYRQSLGQGLEFLIYFQGNSAPDKSGLPSDRFSAERTGGSVSTLTIQRTQQEDSAVYLCASSLSLGTSSYNEQFFGPGTRLTVL.